Following are 24 T cell receptor beta chains from one sample sequenced in a study of neurological immune-mediated disorders. TCRdb reprocessed the 5' RACE reads via MiXCR and lists one record per CDR3 protein. Among under 85,000 distinct CDR3 sequences listed, 13% to 15% were seen once. Sequenced sample: PBMCs. These receptors originate from a woman aged 50 to 60 in good health.

This clonotype was counted many times. This chain joins TRBV20-1 and TRBJ1-6, with TRBD1 as a possible D gene (5 bases). The CDR3 spans 15 residues. V shed 3 bases and J shed 3 bases, with 12 bases lying between them. The germline V gene encodes CDR1 DFQATT and CDR2 SNEGSKA (reference sequence). CDR3 region: CSARSGQGYNSPLHF. DNA for the CDR3: TGCAGTGCTAGGAGTGGGCAGGGCTATAATTCACCCCTCCACTTT.

This clonotype has at least ten counts. The chain combines TRBV28 with TRBJ2-3; TRBD2 might be the D (5 bases). Trimming shortened V by 7 bases and J by 0 bases, and 23 bases separated the two germline ends. This CDR3 has 18 residues. Germline assignment: CDR1 MDHEN and CDR2 SYDVKM. Here the CDR3 reads CASKWAGWQRTSTDTQYF. The CDR3 nucleotides are TGTGCCAGCAAGTGGGCAGGATGGCAGCGGACGAGCACAGATACGCAGTATTTT.

This clonotype was seen at least ten times. The gene calls are TRBV4-1 and TRBJ2-7; TRBD1 is a possible D gene (6 bases). CDR3 length: 15 residues. CDR1 and CDR2 from the germline V gene are MGHRA and YSYEKL. The germline V and J ends were trimmed by 1 base and 0 bases, with 10 bases remaining between them. CDR3 coding DNA: TGCGCCAGCAGCCAAGGACAGGTTAGCTCCTACGAGCAGTACTTC. Its translation is CASSQGQVSSYEQYF.

At least ten counts were recorded for this clonotype. The chain carries TRBV28 and TRBJ1-1; no definite D call. Germline CDR1 and CDR2: MDHEN and SYDVKM. The V end was cut by 3 bases, the J end by 0 bases, with 11 bases between. This CDR3 is 15 amino acids long. CDR3 sequence (DNA): TGTGCCAGCAGTTTCCGACCGGGGATGAACACTGAAGCTTTCTTT. As protein: CASSFRPGMNTEAFF.

This clonotype was observed many times. The chain has TRBV5-1 and TRBJ1-1; no reliable D call. This CDR3 has 14 residues. V was shortened by 0 bases and J by 0 bases, with 6 bases between the two germline ends. Germline-derived CDR1 and CDR2 are SGHRS and YFSETQ. The CDR3 spells CASSLERMNTEAFF. The CDR3 coding sequence is TGCGCCAGCAGCTTGGAACGGATGAACACTGAAGCTTTCTTT. The complete variable domain, with remaining parts taken from reference TRBV5-1 and TRBJ1-1, reads KAGVTQTPRYLIKTRGQQVTLSCSPISGHRSVSWYQQTPGQGLQFLFEYFSETQRNKGNFPGRFSGRQFSNSRSEMNVSTLELGDSALYLCASSLERMNTEAFFGQGTRLTVV.

This clonotype turned up a few times. This sequence joins TRBV11-2 and TRBJ2-1; weak D call: TRBD2 (7 bases). Germline-derived CDR1 and CDR2 are SGHAT and FQNNGV. The CDR3 has 16 amino acids. V lost 6 bases and J 0 bases, leaving 15 bases between the germline ends. Written as DNA, the CDR3 is TGTGCCAGCAGGCTCGGGGGGCAGAGCTCCTACAATGAGCAGTTCTTC. It codes for CASRLGGQSSYNEQFF.

This clonotype was seen repeatedly, ten times or more. The V call is TRBV28, the J call TRBJ1-1; D remains unclear. The CDR3 runs 11 residues. The V end lost 6 bases, the J end lost 3 bases, and 5 bases lay between the germline ends. Germline V CDR1 and CDR2: MDHEN, SYDVKM. For the CDR3, the DNA is TGTGCCAGCAGGCGTTACACTGAAGCTTTCTTT. Residues: CASRRYTEAFF.

This clonotype was recorded many times. This rearrangement joins TRBV20-1 to TRBJ2-2; D remains unclear. Germline V CDR1 and CDR2: DFQATT, SNEGSKA (reference sequence). The length of the CDR3 is 17 residues. V shed 1 base and J shed 3 bases, with 18 bases lying between them. The CDR3 DNA follows: TGCAGTGCTAGAGTTGGTTTCGGAACCCCCCACACCGGGGAGCTGTTTTTT. Protein: CSARVGFGTPHTGELFF.

This clonotype has a handful of counts. The V gene is TRBV7-9, the J gene TRBJ1-1; unclear D gene. Germline lookup yields CDR1 SEHNR and CDR2 FQNEAQ (reference sequence). The V gene lost 0 bases and the J gene lost 4 bases, with 9 bases spanning the gap. The CDR3 sequence is 14 residues long. CDR3 region: CASSLAGSTTEAFF. The CDR3 DNA is TGTGCCAGCAGCTTAGCGGGGTCGACCACTGAAGCTTTCTTT.

There are many counts of this clonotype. This chain connects TRBV6-1 to TRBJ2-5, with no clear D. V was trimmed by 1 base and J by 4 bases, leaving 16 bases between them. Germline V gene data show CDR1 as MNHNS and CDR2 as SASEGT. This CDR3 contains 16 residues. The CDR3 sequence: CASSEGTLGRIETQYF. For the CDR3, the DNA is TGTGCCAGCAGTGAAGGGACGCTCGGGCGTATAGAGACCCAGTACTTC.

This clonotype was counted at least ten times. The V and J genes are TRBV5-1 and TRBJ2-7, with D unresolved. The V gene's germline CDR1 is SGHRS and CDR2 YFSETQ. Trimming took 0 bases from V and 6 from J, leaving 7 bases between them. The CDR3 spans 12 residues. The CDR3 DNA reads as TGCGCCAGCAGCTTGGCGTGGGGCGAGCAGTACTTC. Its protein is CASSLAWGEQYF.

This clonotype was seen ten or more times. This chain uses TRBV11-1 with TRBJ2-2; the D is unclear. The CDR3 is 18 amino acids. V was clipped by 0 bases and J by 4 bases, with 18 bases between them. CDR1 and CDR2 from the germline V gene are SGHAT and FQDESV (reference sequence). CDR3 in DNA: TGTGCCAGCAGCTTAGCGTTATTTATCCAAACGGGCACCGGGGAGCTGTTTTTT. Residues: CASSLALFIQTGTGELFF.

This clonotype was recorded at least ten times. The chain employs TRBV20-1 and TRBJ2-1, with D uncertain. Trimming cost V 0 bases and J 13 bases, with 10 bases left between them. This CDR3 contains 11 residues. The germline V gene has CDR1 DFQATT and CDR2 SNEGSKA (reference sequence). Here the CDR3 reads CSARDPTAQFF. The CDR3 coding sequence is TGCAGTGCTAGAGATCCAACAGCCCAGTTCTTC.

There are many counts of this clonotype. The rearrangement links TRBV28 to TRBJ2-1; tentatively, D is TRBD2 (7 bases). CDR1 is MDHEN and CDR2 is SYDVKM in the germline V gene. The CDR3 has 15 amino acids. V was trimmed by 2 bases and J by 4 bases, leaving 12 bases between them. Here the CDR3 DNA reads TGTGCCAGCAGTTTAAGGGGGGGCCGATACAATGAGCAGTTCTTC. Translation: CASSLRGGRYNEQFF.

Many counts were recorded for this clonotype. The chain is built from TRBV29-1 and TRBJ2-5; 11 bases match TRBD2. The CDR3 contains 14 residues. The junction had 2 bases not matched to a gene; V was cut back by 2 bases and J by 3 bases. The germline V gene encodes CDR1 SQVTM and CDR2 ANQGSEA. CDR3 region: CSVERGLAEETQYF. The CDR3 nucleotides are TGCAGCGTTGAAAGGGGACTAGCGGAAGAGACCCAGTACTTC.

This clonotype was counted only a few times. The chain joins TRBV5-1 to TRBJ2-1, with D tentatively TRBD1 (6 bases). This CDR3 has 20 residues. V was cut by 4 bases and J by 7 bases, with 33 bases left in between. Germline values: CDR1 SGHRS, CDR2 YFSETQ. The CDR3 DNA reads as TGCGCCAGCAGCCAATCTAATCGAGTGGGGGCAAAATATGCCCTAAATGAGCAGTTCTTC. As protein: CASSQSNRVGAKYALNEQFF.

This clonotype showed up just once. Sequence at one end of the junction differs from germline and may be a read error. The V and J genes are TRBV18 and TRBJ2-7, with 10 bases that match TRBD1. The CDR3 totals 15 residues. Germline CDR1 is KGHSH and CDR2 is LQKENI. The CDR3 DNA sequence: TGTGCCAGCTCACAGGGACAGGGGACCTCCTACGATCAGTACTTC. Protein: CASSQGQGTSYDQYF.

This clonotype was seen ten or more times. The chain joins TRBV6-5 to TRBJ1-1; no definite D call. This CDR3 region has 16 residues. CDR1 MNHEY and CDR2 SVGAGI come from the germline V gene. V lost 0 bases and J lost 1, with 12 bases in between. In DNA form, the CDR3 reads TGTGCCAGCAGTTACTCCTGGGCAAGTAGGAACACTGAAGCTTTCTTT. Protein sequence: CASSYSWASRNTEAFF.

The J gene is TRBJ2-3, the V gene TRBV6-6; 8 nucleotides agree with TRBD2. Trimming took 7 bases from V and 1 from J; bases not matched to a gene: 10. The CDR3 is 16 amino acids. Germline CDR1 is MNHNY and CDR2 is SVGAGI (reference sequence). CDR3 sequence (DNA): TGTGCCAGCACCGACCGGGGGCGGGGGGGCACAGATACGCAGTATTTT. It yields the protein CASTDRGRGGTDTQYF.

This clonotype was picked up many times. This chain joins TRBV29-1 and TRBJ2-7; D gene ambiguous. The CDR3 spans 13 residues. Trimming shortened V by 4 bases and J by 0 bases, and 10 bases separated the two germline ends. Germline V CDR1 and CDR2: SQVTM, ANQGSEA. CDR3 sequence (DNA): TGCAGCGTTGGTCACAGCTACTCCTACGAGCAGTACTTC. Translation gives CSVGHSYSYEQYF.

At least ten counts were recorded for this clonotype. This rearrangement joins TRBV7-3 to TRBJ2-7; no definite D call. V was trimmed by 2 bases and J by 2 bases, leaving 10 bases between them. The germline V gene encodes CDR1 SGHTA and CDR2 FQGTGA. The CDR3 is made up of 14 amino acids. CDR3 loop: CASSLSPGPYEQYF. The CDR3 DNA reads TGTGCCAGCAGCTTATCTCCGGGCCCCTACGAGCAGTACTTC.

There are many counts of this clonotype. V gene TRBV5-1 combines with J gene TRBJ2-1; D remains ambiguous. The V end lost 1 base, the J end lost 9 bases, and 8 bases lay between the germline ends. Per the germline V gene, CDR1 is SGHRS and CDR2 is YFSETQ. CDR3 length equals 12 residues. The CDR3 DNA is TGCGCCAGCAGCTTGACCCTCAGTGAGCAGTTCTTC. It specifies CASSLTLSEQFF.

This clonotype was seen repeatedly, ten times or more. The rearrangement joins TRBV2 to TRBJ1-5; weak D call: TRBD1 (5 bases). V dropped 7 bases and J dropped 1 base, with 14 bases sitting between them. CDR1 SNHLY and CDR2 FYNNEI come from the germline V gene. The CDR3 spans 15 residues. This chain's CDR3 is CASTQARQSNQPQHF. The CDR3 DNA is TGTGCCAGCACTCAAGCCAGACAGAGCAATCAGCCCCAGCATTTT.

The sample holds many counts of this clonotype. This chain joins TRBV7-9 and TRBJ2-3, with 8 bases that match TRBD1. From germline, CDR1 is SEHNR and CDR2 FQNEAQ (reference sequence). The CDR3 consists of 15 residues. With V trimmed by 5 bases and J by 0 bases, 4 bases remained unmatched. The CDR3 is CASSPRTGSTDTQYF. The DNA for the CDR3 is TGTGCCAGCAGCCCACGGACAGGGAGCACAGATACGCAGTATTTT.